The subject of this entry is one T cell receptor (beta chain). Its antigen is unidentified. Generated by immunoSEQ multiplex PCR, the TCRdb table keeps only in-frame clones and is missing some. The sample lists about 190,000 clones, approximately 92% seen once, with approximately 6.9% in the top ten. These data are taken from a study of T cell responses to AZD1222 COVID-19 vaccine. Overall study findings and caveats: The donors showed a predominance of white British ancestry and of females, with possible underestimation of clonal diversity.

The clonotype was recovered from an adult in good health. The sequencing used peripheral blood, collected on day 0 of AZD1222 vaccination.

CDR3 bases: TGTGCCAGCGGAGGTGGGGACGATGGCTACACCTTC. It encodes CASGGGDDGYTF. This chain uses TRBV19 with TRBJ1-2; the D gene is possibly TRBD1 (5 bases). V was cut by 9 bases and J by 6 bases, with 14 bases left in between. The CDR3 spans 12 residues. Germline V gene lookup returns CDR1 LNHDA and CDR2 SQIVND (reference sequence).